The T cell receptor (beta chain) under discussion was sequenced for a study of T cell repertoires in cytomegalovirus infection. V lost 1 base and J lost 5, with 17 bases in between. The CDR3 loop spans 16 amino acids. Germline V gene data show CDR1 as SGHTA and CDR2 as FQGNSA. This clonotype occurred many times. The antigen is not known. Overall study results and limits: Carriers of CMV and the relevant HLA type were discriminated by public TCR beta frequency. CMV-specific TCR beta clonotypes restricted by HLA-C were the ones dominating the ex vivo response.

TCRdb passed the reads through MiXCR, listing each CDR3 protein once. The sample holds about 830,000 distinct CDR3 sequences, 32% seen once. This chain uses TRBV7-2 with TRBJ2-5, with TRBD2 as a possible D gene (7 bases). The source material was cultured CD8+ T cells from PBMCs, sampled from culture after CMV antigen stimulation. The receptor's source is a human donor in good health (CMV status not recorded). Some clones in this sample may be carry-over from other donors' samples. The CDR3 protein is CASSLGSWGGQETQYF. The DNA of the CDR3 is TGTGCCAGCAGCTTAGGTAGTTGGGGGGGCCAGGAGACCCAGTACTTC.